Listed here are 3 T cell receptor beta chains from one sample, sequenced in a study of T cells in Graves' hyperthyroidism and ophthalmopathy. RNA transcripts served as the template for amplifying TCR beta CDR3 regions. The HTBI primer set drove a first-round RT-PCR of the TCR CDR3. Each CDR3 protein gets one entry after TCRdb re-called the multiplex PCR reads with MiXCR. The table includes about 500,000 distinct CDR3 sequences, about an eighth detected once. What was sequenced was blood. The receptors derive from a young woman with Graves' hyperthyroidism.

This clonotype was detected only a few times. This rearrangement joins TRBV6-5 to TRBJ2-7; D gene unclear. The CDR3 extends over 13 amino acids. From germline, CDR1 is MNHEY and CDR2 SVGAGI. V was pared by 0 bases and J by 7 bases, with 10 bases between. The CDR3 protein is CASSYSPLGEQYV. Written as DNA, the CDR3 is TGTGCCAGCAGTTACTCCCCCCTGGGGGAGCAGTACGTC.

The chain couples TRBV6-5 to TRBJ1-1; a possible D gene is TRBD1 (5 bases). Germline loops: CDR1 MNHEY, CDR2 SVGAGI. CDR3 length: 18 amino acids. Trimming removed 0 bases from V and 1 base from J, with 18 bases in between. The CDR3 region is CASSYSGRGFSGNTEAFF. The CDR3 DNA sequence: TGTGCCAGCAGTTACTCGGGCCGGGGGTTTTCTGGGAACACTGAAGCTTTCTTT.

At least ten counts were recorded for this clonotype. This chain uses TRBV12-3 or TRBV12-4 with TRBJ2-7; no clear D. CDR3 size: 15 residues. V was shortened by 6 bases and J by 3 bases, with 18 bases between the two germline ends. CDR3 bases: TGTGCCAGCAGGCCGGCCGGAAACGTGGTCTACGAGCAGTACTTC. As protein: CASRPAGNVVYEQYF.